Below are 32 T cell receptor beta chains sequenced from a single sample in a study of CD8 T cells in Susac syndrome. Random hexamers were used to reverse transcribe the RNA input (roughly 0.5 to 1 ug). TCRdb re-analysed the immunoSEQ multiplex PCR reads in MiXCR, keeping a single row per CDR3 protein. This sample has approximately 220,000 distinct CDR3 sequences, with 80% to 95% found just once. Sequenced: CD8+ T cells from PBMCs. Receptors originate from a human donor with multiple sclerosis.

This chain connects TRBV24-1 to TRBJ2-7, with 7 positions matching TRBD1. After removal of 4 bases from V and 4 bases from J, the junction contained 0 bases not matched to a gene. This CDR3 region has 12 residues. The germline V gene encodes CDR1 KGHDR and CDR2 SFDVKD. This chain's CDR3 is CATSETGYEQYF. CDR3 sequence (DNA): TGTGCCACCAGTGAGACAGGGTACGAGCAGTACTTC.

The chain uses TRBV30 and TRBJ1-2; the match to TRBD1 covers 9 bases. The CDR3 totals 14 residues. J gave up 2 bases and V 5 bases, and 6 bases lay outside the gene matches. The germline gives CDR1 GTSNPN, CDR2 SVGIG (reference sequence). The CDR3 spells CAWETGGDNYGYTF. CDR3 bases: TGTGCCTGGGAAACAGGGGGCGACAACTATGGCTACACCTTC.

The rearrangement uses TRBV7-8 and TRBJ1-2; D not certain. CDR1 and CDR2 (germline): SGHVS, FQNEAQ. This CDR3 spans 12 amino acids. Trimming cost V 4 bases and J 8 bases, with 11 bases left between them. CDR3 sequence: CASSSAPAGYTF. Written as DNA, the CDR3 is TGTGCCAGCAGCTCGGCCCCGGCCGGCTACACCTTC.

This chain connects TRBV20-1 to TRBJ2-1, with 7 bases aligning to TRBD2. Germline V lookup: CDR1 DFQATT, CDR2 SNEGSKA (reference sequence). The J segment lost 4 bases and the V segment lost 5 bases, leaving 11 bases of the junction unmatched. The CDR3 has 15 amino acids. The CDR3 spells CSAVGREDNYNEQFF. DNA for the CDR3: TGCAGTGCTGTAGGTCGGGAGGATAATTACAATGAGCAGTTCTTC.

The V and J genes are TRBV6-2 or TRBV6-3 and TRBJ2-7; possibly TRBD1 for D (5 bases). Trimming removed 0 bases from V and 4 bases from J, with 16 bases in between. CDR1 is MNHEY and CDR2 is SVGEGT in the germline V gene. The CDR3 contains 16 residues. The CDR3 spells CASSYSRVQWLYEQYF. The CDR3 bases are TGTGCCAGCAGTTACTCCAGGGTCCAGTGGCTTTACGAGCAGTACTTC.

This CDR3 reads CAWTGIDTGELFF. The CDR3, as DNA: TGTGCCTGGACGGGGATCGACACCGGGGAGCTGTTTTTT. The J gene is TRBJ2-2, the V gene TRBV30; D perhaps matches TRBD2 (5 bases). The CDR3 totals 13 residues. Trimming took off 4 bases at V and 3 bases at J, with 9 bases between the two ends. Germline loops: CDR1 GTSNPN, CDR2 SVGIG (reference sequence).

Here the CDR3 reads CASSLSGSLSYEQYF. CDR3 sequence (DNA): TGTGCCAGCAGCCTAAGCGGGAGCCTCTCCTACGAGCAGTACTTC. The rearrangement joins TRBV7-9 to TRBJ2-7; TRBD2 matches 8 bases. Germline V gene sequence: CDR1 SEHNR, CDR2 FQNEAQ (reference sequence). This CDR3 comprises 15 residues. With V trimmed by 5 bases and J by 0 bases, 6 bases remained unmatched.

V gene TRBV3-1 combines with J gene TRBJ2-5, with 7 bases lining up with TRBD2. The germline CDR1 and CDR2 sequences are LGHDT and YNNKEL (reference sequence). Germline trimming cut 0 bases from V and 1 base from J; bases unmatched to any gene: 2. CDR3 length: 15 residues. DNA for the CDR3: TGTGCCAGCAGCCAAGATAGCGGGCTCCAAGAGACCCAGTACTTC. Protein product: CASSQDSGLQETQYF.

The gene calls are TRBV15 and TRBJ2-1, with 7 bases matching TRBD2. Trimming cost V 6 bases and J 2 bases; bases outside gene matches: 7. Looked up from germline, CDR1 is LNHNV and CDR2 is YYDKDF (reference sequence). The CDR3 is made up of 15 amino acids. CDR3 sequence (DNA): TGTGCCACCAGGAATAGCGGGCGGCCCTACAATGAGCAGTTCTTC. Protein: CATRNSGRPYNEQFF.

CDR3: CASSLRPIAGGPKQTQYF. The CDR3 nucleotides read TGTGCCAGCAGCTTGAGGCCCATAGCGGGGGGGCCCAAACAGACCCAGTACTTC. The V gene is TRBV5-4, the J gene TRBJ2-5, with TRBD2 matching over 11 bases. V lost 1 base to trimming and J lost 6 bases; unmatched junction nucleotides: 14. The CDR3 covers 18 residues. The germline V gene encodes CDR1 SGHNT and CDR2 YYREEE (reference sequence).

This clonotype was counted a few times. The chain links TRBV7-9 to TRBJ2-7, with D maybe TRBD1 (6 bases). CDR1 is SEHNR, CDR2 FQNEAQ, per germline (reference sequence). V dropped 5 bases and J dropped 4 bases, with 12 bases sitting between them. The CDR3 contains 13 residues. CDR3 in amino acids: CASSPDSPYEQYF. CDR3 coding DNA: TGTGCCAGCAGCCCGGACAGCCCTTACGAGCAGTACTTC.

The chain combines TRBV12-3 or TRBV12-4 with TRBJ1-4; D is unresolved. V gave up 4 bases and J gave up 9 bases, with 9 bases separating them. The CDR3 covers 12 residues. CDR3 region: CASSYGRKKLFF. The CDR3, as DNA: TGTGCCAGCAGTTACGGTCGAAAAAAACTGTTTTTT.

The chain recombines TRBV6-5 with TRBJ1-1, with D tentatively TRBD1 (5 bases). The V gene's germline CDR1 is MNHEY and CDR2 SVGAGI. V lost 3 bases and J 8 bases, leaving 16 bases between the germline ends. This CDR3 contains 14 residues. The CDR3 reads CASSYKGFRDEAFF. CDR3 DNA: TGTGCCAGCAGTTATAAAGGGTTTCGGGACGAAGCTTTCTTT.

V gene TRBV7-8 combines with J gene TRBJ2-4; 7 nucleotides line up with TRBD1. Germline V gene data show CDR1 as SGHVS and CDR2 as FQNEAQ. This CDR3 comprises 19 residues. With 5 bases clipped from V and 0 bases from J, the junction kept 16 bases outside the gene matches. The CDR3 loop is CASSPAVGPGTVAKNIQYF. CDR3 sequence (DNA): TGTGCCAGCAGCCCTGCTGTAGGGCCCGGGACAGTAGCCAAAAACATTCAGTACTTC.

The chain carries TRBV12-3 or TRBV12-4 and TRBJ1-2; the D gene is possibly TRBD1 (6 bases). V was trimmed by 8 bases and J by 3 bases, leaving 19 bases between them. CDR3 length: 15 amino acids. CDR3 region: CASWGGQLLDYGYTF. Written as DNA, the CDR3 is TGTGCCAGCTGGGGGGGGCAGTTGCTTGACTATGGCTACACCTTC.

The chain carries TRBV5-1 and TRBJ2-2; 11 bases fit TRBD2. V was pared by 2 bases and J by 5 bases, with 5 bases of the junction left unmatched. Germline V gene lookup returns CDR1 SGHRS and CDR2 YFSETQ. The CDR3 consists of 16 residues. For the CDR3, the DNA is TGCGCCAGCAGCTTCCGGACTAGCGGGCCGACCGGGGAGCTGTTTTTT. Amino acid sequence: CASSFRTSGPTGELFF.

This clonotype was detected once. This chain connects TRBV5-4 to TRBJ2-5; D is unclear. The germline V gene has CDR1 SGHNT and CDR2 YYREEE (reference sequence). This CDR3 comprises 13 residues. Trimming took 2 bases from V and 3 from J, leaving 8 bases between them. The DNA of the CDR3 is TGTGCCAGCAGCTTAGTTGGTGAAGAGACCCAGTACTTC. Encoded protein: CASSLVGEETQYF. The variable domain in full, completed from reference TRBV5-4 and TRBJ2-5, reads ETGVTQSPTHLIKTRGQQVTLRCSSQSGHNTVSWYQQALGQGPQFIFQYYREEENGRGNFPPRFSGLQFPNYSSELNVNALELDDSALYLCASSLVGEETQYFGPGTRLLVL.

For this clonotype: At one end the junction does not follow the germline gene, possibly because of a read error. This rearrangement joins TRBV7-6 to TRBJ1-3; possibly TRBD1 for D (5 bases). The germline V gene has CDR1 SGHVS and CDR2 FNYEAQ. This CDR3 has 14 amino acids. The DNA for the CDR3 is TGTGCCAGCAAGGGGCCGCTCTCTGGATACACCATATATTTT. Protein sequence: CASKGPLSGYTIYF.

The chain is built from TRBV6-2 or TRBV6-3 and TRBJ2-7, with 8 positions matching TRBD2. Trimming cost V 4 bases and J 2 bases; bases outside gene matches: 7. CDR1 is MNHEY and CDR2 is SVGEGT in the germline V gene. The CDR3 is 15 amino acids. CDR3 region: CASSSAGGRTYEQYF. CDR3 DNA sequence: TGTGCCAGCAGTTCCGCGGGGGGCCGAACCTACGAGCAGTACTTC.

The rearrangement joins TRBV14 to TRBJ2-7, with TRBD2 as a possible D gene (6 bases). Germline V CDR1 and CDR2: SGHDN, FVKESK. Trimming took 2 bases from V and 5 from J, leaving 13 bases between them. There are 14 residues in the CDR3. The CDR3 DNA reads TGTGCCAGCAGCCAATTAGCGGCCCTAAACGAGCAGTACTTC. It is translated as CASSQLAALNEQYF.

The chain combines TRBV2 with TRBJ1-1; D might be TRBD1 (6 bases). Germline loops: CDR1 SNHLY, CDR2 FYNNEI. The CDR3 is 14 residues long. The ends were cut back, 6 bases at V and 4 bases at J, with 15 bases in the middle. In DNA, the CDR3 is TGTGCCAGCAGGGACAGTCGGTTGGGCACTGAAGCTTTCTTT. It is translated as CASRDSRLGTEAFF. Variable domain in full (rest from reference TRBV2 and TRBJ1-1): EPEVTQTPSHQVTQMGQEVILRCVPISNHLYFYWYRQILGQKVEFLVSFYNNEISEKSEIFDDQFSVERPDGSNFTLKIRSTKLEDSAMYFCASRDSRLGTEAFFGQGTRLTVV.

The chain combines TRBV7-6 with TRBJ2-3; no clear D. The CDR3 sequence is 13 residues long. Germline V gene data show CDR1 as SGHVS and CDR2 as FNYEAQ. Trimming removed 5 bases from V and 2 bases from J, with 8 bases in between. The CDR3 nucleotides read TGTGCCAGCAGCCCCCCCTACACAGATACGCAGTATTTT. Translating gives CASSPPYTDTQYF.

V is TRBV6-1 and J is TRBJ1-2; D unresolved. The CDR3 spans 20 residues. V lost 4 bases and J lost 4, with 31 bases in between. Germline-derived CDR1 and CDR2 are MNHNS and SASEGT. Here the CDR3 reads CASSGVEIGRHYEVLYGYTF. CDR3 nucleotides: TGTGCCAGCAGTGGGGTGGAAATTGGCCGCCACTACGAAGTTCTCTATGGCTACACCTTC.

In DNA form, the CDR3 reads TGTGCCAGCAGCTTATATGGACACCGCCCCTTGTCAGCTTTCTTT. It specifies CASSLYGHRPLSAFF. The V gene is TRBV7-2, the J gene TRBJ1-1; TRBD1 might be the D (5 bases). The CDR3 runs to 15 residues. The germline V gene has CDR1 SGHTA and CDR2 FQGNSA. The V gene lost 2 bases and the J gene lost 10 bases, with 20 bases spanning the gap. Drawing the rest from reference TRBV7-2 and TRBJ1-1, the complete variable domain is GAGVSQSPSNKVTEKGKDVELRCDPISGHTALYWYRQSLGQGLEFLIYFQGNSAPDKSGLPSDRFSAERTGGSVSTLTIQRTQQEDSAVYLCASSLYGHRPLSAFFGQGTRLTVV.

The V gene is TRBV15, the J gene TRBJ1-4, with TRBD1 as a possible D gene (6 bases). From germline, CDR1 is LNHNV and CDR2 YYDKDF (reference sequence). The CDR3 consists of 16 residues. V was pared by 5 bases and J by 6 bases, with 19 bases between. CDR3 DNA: TGTGCCACCAGCCCCCACAGGGTACCCCCCGATGAAAAACTGTTTTTT. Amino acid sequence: CATSPHRVPPDEKLFF.

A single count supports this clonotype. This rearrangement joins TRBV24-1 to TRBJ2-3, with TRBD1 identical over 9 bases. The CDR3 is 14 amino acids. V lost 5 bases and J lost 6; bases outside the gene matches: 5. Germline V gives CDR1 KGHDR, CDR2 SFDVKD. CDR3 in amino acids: CATSGGQGLDTQYF. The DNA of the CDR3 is TGTGCCACCAGTGGGGGACAGGGATTGGATACGCAGTATTTT.

Written as DNA, the CDR3 is TGTGCCAGCAGCCGGCCGGGCGTGAGCACCGGGGAGCTGTTTTTT. Residues: CASSRPGVSTGELFF. The genes are TRBV14 and TRBJ2-2; D not resolved. V was cut by 4 bases and J by 4 bases, with 13 bases left in between. The V gene's germline CDR1 is SGHDN and CDR2 FVKESK. The CDR3 totals 15 residues.

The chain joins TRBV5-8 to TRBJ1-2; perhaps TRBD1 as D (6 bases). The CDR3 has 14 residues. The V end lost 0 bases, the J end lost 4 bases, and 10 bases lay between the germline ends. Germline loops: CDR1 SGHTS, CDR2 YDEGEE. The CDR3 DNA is TGTGCCAGCAGCTTGGTCGGGGGGCTCTATGGCTACACCTTC. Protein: CASSLVGGLYGYTF.

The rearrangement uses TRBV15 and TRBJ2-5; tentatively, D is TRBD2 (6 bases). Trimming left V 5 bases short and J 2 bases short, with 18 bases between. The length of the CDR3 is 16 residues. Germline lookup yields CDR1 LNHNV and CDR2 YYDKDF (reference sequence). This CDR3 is CATSESGTSQQETQYF. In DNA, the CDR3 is TGTGCCACCAGCGAGTCTGGGACTTCACAGCAAGAGACCCAGTACTTC.

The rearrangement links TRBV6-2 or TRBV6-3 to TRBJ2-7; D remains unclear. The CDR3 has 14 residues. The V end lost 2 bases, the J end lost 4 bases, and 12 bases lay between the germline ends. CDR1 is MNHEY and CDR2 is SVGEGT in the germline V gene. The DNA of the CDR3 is TGTGCCAGCAGTTACCAAGCAGGAAGATACGAGCAGTACTTC. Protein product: CASSYQAGRYEQYF.

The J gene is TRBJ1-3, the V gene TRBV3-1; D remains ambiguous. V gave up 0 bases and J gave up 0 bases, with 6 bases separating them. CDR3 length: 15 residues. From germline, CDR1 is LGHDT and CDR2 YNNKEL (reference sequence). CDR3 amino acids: CASSQDLSSGNTIYF. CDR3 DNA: TGTGCCAGCAGCCAAGATCTTAGCTCTGGAAACACCATATATTTT.

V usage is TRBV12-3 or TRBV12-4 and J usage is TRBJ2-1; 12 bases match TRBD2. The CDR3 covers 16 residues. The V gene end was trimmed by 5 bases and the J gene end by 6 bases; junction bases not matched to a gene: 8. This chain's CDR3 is CASSLRLAGVSNEQFF. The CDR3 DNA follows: TGTGCCAGCAGTCTGAGACTAGCGGGAGTATCCAATGAGCAGTTCTTC.